These T cell receptor beta chains were read from a single sample in a study of blood T cell repertoires in COVID-19. Generated by immunoSEQ multiplex PCR, the TCRdb table keeps only in-frame clones and is missing some. This sample carries 100,000 to 150,000 clones, 88% of them seen once, and the ten largest clones take 9% to 12%. The specimen was peripheral blood. Receptors originate from a man aged 50 or older with acute or convalescent COVID-19. Each CDR3 is given with its conserved first and last residue. Fields, in order: CDR3 protein, J gene, D gene, V gene. A D gene is named only where the DNA matches it firmly.

CDR3: CASRPRAWGGFYNSPLHF; J: TRBJ1-6; D: -; V: TRBV28
CDR3: CASSPDGASARYF; J: TRBJ1-3; D: -; V: TRBV18
CDR3: CAISEPMGLAGGYNEQFF; J: TRBJ2-1; D: TRBD2; V: TRBV10-3
CDR3: CASSPPYGVNTEAFF; J: TRBJ1-1; D: -; V: TRBV18
CDR3: CASSEGRTSGTIGETQYF; J: TRBJ2-5; D: TRBD2; V: TRBV6-1
CDR3: CASSLGSGGANTEAFF; J: TRBJ1-1; D: -; V: TRBV5-1
CDR3: CASSSTGWKRTYEQYF; J: TRBJ2-7; D: TRBD1; V: TRBV5-8
CDR3: CASVSTSGGYNEQFF; J: TRBJ2-1; D: TRBD2; V: TRBV2
CDR3: CASYTNQLGRPGAFF; J: TRBJ1-1; D: -; V: TRBV6-5
CDR3: CASRQGRNTEAFF; J: TRBJ1-1; D: -; V: TRBV19
CDR3: CASSYGAEAFF; J: TRBJ1-1; D: -; V: TRBV6-5
CDR3: CASSPRSFADTQYF; J: TRBJ2-3; D: -; V: TRBV18
CDR3: CAGRDLTGDYGYTF; J: TRBJ1-2; D: TRBD1; V: TRBV19
CDR3: CASSVAPGTGTGELFF; J: TRBJ2-2; D: -; V: TRBV9
CDR3: CASSPGQGLGVGEKLFF; J: TRBJ1-4; D: TRBD1; V: TRBV28
CDR3: CASSPGGYPHGYTF; J: TRBJ1-2; D: -; V: TRBV5-4
CDR3: CASTVGGGNTEAFF; J: TRBJ1-1; D: -; V: TRBV5-1
CDR3: CASSFGQSYGYTF; J: TRBJ1-2; D: -; V: TRBV28
CDR3: CASSPLRLAGPDTQYF; J: TRBJ2-3; D: TRBD2; V: TRBV28
CDR3: CARRTGGTYGYTF; J: TRBJ1-2; D: TRBD1; V: TRBV30